This is a list of T cell receptor beta chains from one sample in a study of CD8 T cells in ankylosing spondylitis. TCRdb reprocessed the 5' RACE reads via MiXCR and lists one record per CDR3 protein. The sample lists roughly 180,000 distinct CDR3 sequences; 13% were seen once. The source material was blood, either unsorted or a sorted T cell fraction (not recorded which). All receptors come from a female donor with ankylosing spondylitis or in good health (not recorded which). CDR3s include the opening cysteine and the closing phenylalanine or tryptophan. The D gene is left open where the match is weak. Size tells how often a clone was seen (once, few, many) or the class of an expanded clone, and some rows leave it out.

abundance: -
d_gene: -
j_gene: TRBJ1-1
v_gene: TRBV27
CDR3aa: CASFLGRTEAFF
CDR3nt: TGTGCCAGCTTTTTGGGCCGCACTGAAGCTTTCTTT

abundance: many
d_gene: -
j_gene: TRBJ2-3
v_gene: TRBV19
CDR3aa: CASSPFNTDTQYF
CDR3nt: TGTGCCAGTAGTCCGTTCAACACAGATACGCAGTATTTT

abundance: once
d_gene: -
j_gene: TRBJ2-1
v_gene: TRBV20-1
CDR3aa: CGASVSAAFNEQFF
CDR3nt: TGCGGTGCTAGTGTCTCGGCTGCGTTCAATGAGCAGTTCTTC

abundance: many
d_gene: -
j_gene: TRBJ2-1
v_gene: TRBV5-6
CDR3aa: CASSLPGHSYNEQFF
CDR3nt: TGTGCCAGCAGCTTACCAGGGCACTCCTACAATGAGCAGTTCTTC

abundance: many
d_gene: -
j_gene: TRBJ2-1
v_gene: TRBV3-1
CDR3aa: CASSQDFRNNEQFF
CDR3nt: TGTGCCAGCAGCCAAGATTTCAGAAACAATGAGCAGTTCTTC

abundance: many
d_gene: -
j_gene: TRBJ2-2
v_gene: TRBV5-8
CDR3aa: CASSLGRHGTGELFF
CDR3nt: TGTGCCAGCAGCCTCGGGAGACACGGTACCGGGGAGCTGTTTTTT

abundance: many
d_gene: TRBD2
j_gene: TRBJ2-2
v_gene: TRBV24-1
CDR3aa: CATSTVRGVAGELFF
CDR3nt: TGTGCCACCAGTACCGTACGGGGGGTTGCCGGGGAGCTGTTTTTT

abundance: -
d_gene: -
j_gene: TRBJ2-5
v_gene: TRBV19
CDR3aa: CASSLSDQETQYF
CDR3nt: TGTGCCAGTAGTCTTAGTGACCAAGAGACCCAGTACTTC

abundance: many
d_gene: TRBD1
j_gene: TRBJ1-5
v_gene: TRBV28
CDR3aa: CASSPGGANQPQHF
CDR3nt: TGTGCCAGCAGCCCAGGGGGGGCCAATCAGCCCCAGCATTTT

abundance: many
d_gene: -
j_gene: TRBJ1-4
v_gene: TRBV20-1
CDR3aa: CSASQGGIEKLFF
CDR3nt: TGCAGTGCTAGCCAAGGAGGAATCGAAAAACTGTTTTTT

abundance: many
d_gene: TRBD1
j_gene: TRBJ2-3
v_gene: TRBV18
CDR3aa: CASSPFDRGRFTDTQYF
CDR3nt: TGTGCCAGCTCACCGTTCGACAGGGGGCGATTCACAGATACGCAGTATTTT

abundance: many
d_gene: TRBD1
j_gene: TRBJ1-4
v_gene: TRBV30
CDR3aa: CAWSFPGTGSEKLFF
CDR3nt: TGTGCCTGGAGTTTTCCCGGGACAGGGAGTGAAAAACTGTTTTTT

abundance: -
d_gene: -
j_gene: TRBJ2-7
v_gene: TRBV4-2
CDR3aa: CASSQGGGRLYEQYF
CDR3nt: TGTGCCAGCAGCCAAGGGGGAGGCAGACTCTACGAGCAGTACTTC

abundance: few
d_gene: -
j_gene: TRBJ2-3
v_gene: TRBV12-3/TRBV12-4
CDR3aa: CASSPAVTDTQYF
CDR3nt: TGTGCCAGCAGTCCAGCGGTCACAGATACGCAGTATTTT

abundance: -
d_gene: TRBD2
j_gene: TRBJ2-1
v_gene: TRBV5-5
CDR3aa: CASSLGTTDNEQFF
CDR3nt: TGTGCCAGCAGCCTCGGGACTACTGACAATGAGCAGTTCTTC

abundance: many
d_gene: TRBD1
j_gene: TRBJ2-7
v_gene: TRBV6-2/TRBV6-3
CDR3aa: CASSYETGGIYEQYF
CDR3nt: TGTGCCAGCAGTTACGAGACAGGGGGCATCTACGAGCAGTACTTC

abundance: many
d_gene: TRBD1
j_gene: TRBJ1-4
v_gene: TRBV20-1
CDR3aa: CSARDLGTGTSLTNEKLFF
CDR3nt: TGCAGTGCTAGAGATTTAGGGACAGGCACCTCTTTAACTAATGAAAAACTGTTTTTT

abundance: many
d_gene: -
j_gene: TRBJ1-5
v_gene: TRBV27
CDR3aa: CASSFGGVKQPQHF
CDR3nt: TGTGCCAGCAGTTTTGGGGGAGTCAAGCAGCCCCAGCATTTT

abundance: many
d_gene: TRBD1
j_gene: TRBJ1-5
v_gene: TRBV27
CDR3aa: CASKNIGGQDSFSNQPQHF
CDR3nt: TGTGCCAGCAAAAACATAGGGGGACAGGATAGTTTTAGCAATCAGCCCCAGCATTTT

abundance: -
d_gene: -
j_gene: TRBJ1-3
v_gene: TRBV5-4
CDR3aa: CASSLAGPAGNTIYF
CDR3nt: TGTGCCAGCAGCTTGGCGGGGCCAGCTGGAAACACCATATATTTT

abundance: many
d_gene: -
j_gene: TRBJ2-7
v_gene: TRBV20-1
CDR3aa: CSATSPASADFYEQYF
CDR3nt: TGCAGTGCCACTTCCCCTGCTAGCGCGGATTTCTACGAGCAGTACTTC

abundance: -
d_gene: -
j_gene: TRBJ2-7
v_gene: TRBV21-1
CDR3aa: CASSKRWDGPSGEQYF
CDR3nt: TGTGCCAGCAGCAAAAGGTGGGACGGCCCCTCCGGCGAGCAGTACTTC

abundance: many
d_gene: TRBD2
j_gene: TRBJ2-2
v_gene: TRBV12-3/TRBV12-4
CDR3aa: CASSSLAGGGELFF
CDR3nt: TGTGCCAGCAGTTCACTAGCGGGAGGAGGGGAGCTGTTTTTT

abundance: few
d_gene: -
j_gene: TRBJ2-5
v_gene: TRBV4-3
CDR3aa: CASSQIVGETQYF
CDR3nt: TGCGCCAGCAGCCAGATAGTCGGGGAGACCCAGTACTTC

abundance: many
d_gene: TRBD2
j_gene: TRBJ2-1
v_gene: TRBV5-1
CDR3aa: CASSLESGGSFF
CDR3nt: TGCGCCAGCAGCTTGGAGAGCGGGGGGTCGTTCTTC

abundance: many
d_gene: -
j_gene: TRBJ2-2
v_gene: TRBV20-1
CDR3aa: CSARVGNTGELFF
CDR3nt: TGCAGTGCTAGAGTTGGGAACACCGGGGAGCTGTTTTTT

abundance: many
d_gene: TRBD1
j_gene: TRBJ1-1
v_gene: TRBV18
CDR3aa: CASSAGQGSEAFF
CDR3nt: TGTGCCAGCTCAGCTGGACAGGGCTCTGAAGCTTTCTTT

abundance: many
d_gene: -
j_gene: TRBJ1-1
v_gene: TRBV28
CDR3aa: CASAGGTEAFF
CDR3nt: TGTGCCAGCGCGGGAGGCACTGAAGCTTTCTTT

abundance: many
d_gene: -
j_gene: TRBJ2-5
v_gene: TRBV4-3
CDR3aa: CASSNSWAQGSETQYF
CDR3nt: TGCGCCAGCAGCAACTCTTGGGCCCAGGGTTCAGAGACCCAGTACTTC

abundance: many
d_gene: -
j_gene: TRBJ1-6
v_gene: TRBV27
CDR3aa: CASSFGEGSPLHF
CDR3nt: -

abundance: -
d_gene: -
j_gene: TRBJ2-2
v_gene: TRBV19
CDR3aa: CASSPWSNTGELFF
CDR3nt: TGTGCCAGTAGTCCCTGGTCGAACACCGGGGAGCTGTTTTTT

abundance: few
d_gene: -
j_gene: TRBJ2-7
v_gene: TRBV6-5
CDR3aa: CASLDGYEQYF
CDR3nt: TGTGCCAGCCTCGATGGATACGAGCAGTACTTC

abundance: -
d_gene: -
j_gene: TRBJ2-1
v_gene: TRBV5-1
CDR3aa: CASSLDIQFNEQLF
CDR3nt: TGCGCCAGCAGCTTGGATATCCAGTTCAATGAGCAGCTCTTC

abundance: many
d_gene: -
j_gene: TRBJ1-2
v_gene: TRBV20-1
CDR3aa: CSASQRGYGYTF
CDR3nt: TGCAGTGCTAGCCAACGGGGCTATGGCTACACCTTC

abundance: few
d_gene: -
j_gene: TRBJ2-1
v_gene: TRBV24-1
CDR3aa: CATSPRGSPAYNEQFF
CDR3nt: TGTGCCACCAGTCCCAGGGGAAGCCCAGCGTACAATGAGCAGTTCTTC

abundance: few
d_gene: TRBD2
j_gene: TRBJ2-3
v_gene: TRBV20-1
CDR3aa: CSVRDLLAGSDTQYF
CDR3nt: TGCAGTGTTAGAGATTTACTAGCGGGTTCGGATACGCAGTATTTT

abundance: -
d_gene: -
j_gene: TRBJ2-5
v_gene: TRBV30
CDR3aa: CAWSNEMRTQYF
CDR3nt: TGTGCCTGGAGTAACGAAATGCGCACCCAGTACTTC

abundance: many
d_gene: -
j_gene: TRBJ2-7
v_gene: TRBV28
CDR3aa: CASSLVPNEQYF
CDR3nt: TGTGCCAGCAGTTTAGTCCCCAACGAGCAGTACTTC

abundance: few
d_gene: -
j_gene: TRBJ2-5
v_gene: TRBV5-6
CDR3aa: CASSSTLQETQYF
CDR3nt: TGTGCCAGCAGCTCGACACTCCAAGAGACCCAGTACTTC

abundance: many
d_gene: TRBD1
j_gene: TRBJ1-5
v_gene: TRBV27
CDR3aa: CASSSTRDSHQPQHF
CDR3nt: TGTGCCAGCAGTTCAACCCGGGACAGCCATCAGCCCCAGCATTTT

abundance: many
d_gene: -
j_gene: TRBJ1-5
v_gene: TRBV7-2
CDR3aa: CASSLLSSSNQPQHF
CDR3nt: TGTGCCAGCAGCTTACTGTCCAGTAGCAATCAGCCCCAGCATTTT

abundance: many
d_gene: TRBD2
j_gene: TRBJ2-1
v_gene: TRBV6-4
CDR3aa: CASSQTSGEYNEQFF
CDR3nt: TGTGCCAGCAGTCAAACTAGCGGGGAATACAATGAGCAGTTCTTC

abundance: -
d_gene: -
j_gene: TRBJ1-6
v_gene: TRBV30
CDR3aa: CAWRQQPNSPLHF
CDR3nt: TGTGCCTGGAGACAGCAACCGAATTCACCCCTCCACTTT

abundance: many
d_gene: -
j_gene: TRBJ1-2
v_gene: TRBV12-3/TRBV12-4
CDR3aa: CASSGSFSYGYTF
CDR3nt: TGTGCCAGCAGTGGGAGCTTCAGCTATGGCTACACCTTC

abundance: many
d_gene: -
j_gene: TRBJ2-2
v_gene: TRBV28
CDR3aa: CASRLGTGELFF
CDR3nt: TGTGCCAGCAGGTTAGGTACCGGGGAGCTGTTTTTT

abundance: many
d_gene: TRBD1
j_gene: TRBJ2-7
v_gene: TRBV6-2/TRBV6-3
CDR3aa: CASSRIWTGKSYEQYF
CDR3nt: TGTGCCAGCAGTCGAATATGGACAGGGAAGTCCTACGAGCAGTACTTC

abundance: many
d_gene: -
j_gene: TRBJ2-3
v_gene: TRBV5-1
CDR3aa: CASSLASRADTQYF
CDR3nt: TGCGCCAGCAGCTTGGCTAGCCGGGCAGATACGCAGTATTTT

abundance: many
d_gene: TRBD2
j_gene: TRBJ2-1
v_gene: TRBV5-6
CDR3aa: CASSLVGLAGVFGQFF
CDR3nt: TGTGCCAGCAGCTTGGTCGGACTAGCGGGAGTTTTTGGGCAGTTCTTC

abundance: many
d_gene: TRBD2
j_gene: TRBJ2-3
v_gene: TRBV12-3/TRBV12-4
CDR3aa: CASSPRLAASTDTQYF
CDR3nt: TGTGCCAGCAGTCCCCGACTAGCGGCTAGCACAGATACGCAGTATTTT

abundance: many
d_gene: -
j_gene: TRBJ2-2
v_gene: TRBV12-3/TRBV12-4
CDR3aa: CASSQLTGFTGELFF
CDR3nt: TGTGCCAGCAGCCAATTAACAGGGTTCACCGGGGAGCTGTTTTTT

abundance: -
d_gene: -
j_gene: TRBJ2-7
v_gene: TRBV21-1
CDR3aa: CASSKGLIGAYEQYF
CDR3nt: TGTGCCAGCAGCAAAGGGCTCATCGGGGCCTACGAGCAGTACTTC

abundance: many
d_gene: TRBD2
j_gene: TRBJ2-1
v_gene: TRBV7-3
CDR3aa: CASSPLPTSGMYNEQFF
CDR3nt: TGTGCCAGCAGCCCCCTACCGACTAGCGGAATGTACAATGAGCAGTTCTTC

abundance: many
d_gene: -
j_gene: TRBJ1-5
v_gene: TRBV5-6
CDR3aa: CASSLGGHNQPQHF
CDR3nt: TGTGCCAGCAGCTTGGGAGGGCACAATCAGCCCCAGCATTTT

abundance: few
d_gene: -
j_gene: TRBJ1-3
v_gene: TRBV7-2
CDR3aa: CASSAYLSSGNTIYF
CDR3nt: TGTGCCAGCAGCGCCTACTTAAGCTCTGGAAACACCATATATTTT